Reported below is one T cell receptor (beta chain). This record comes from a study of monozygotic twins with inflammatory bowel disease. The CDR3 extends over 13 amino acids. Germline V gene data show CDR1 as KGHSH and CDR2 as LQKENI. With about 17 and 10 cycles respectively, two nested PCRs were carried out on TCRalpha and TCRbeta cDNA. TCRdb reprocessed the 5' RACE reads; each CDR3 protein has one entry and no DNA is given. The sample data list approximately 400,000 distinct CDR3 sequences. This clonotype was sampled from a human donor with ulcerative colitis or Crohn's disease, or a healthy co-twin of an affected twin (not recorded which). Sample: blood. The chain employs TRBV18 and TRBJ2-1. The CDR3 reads CASSPPETSEQFF.